This TCR beta chain appears in the sequencing data of a study of blood T cell repertoires in COVID-19. Looking at the study overall: The United States, Italy and Spain provided the acute and convalescent COVID-19 samples. The cDNA or gDNA used as material had been derived from T cells, B-cell-depleted T cells, or PBMCs.

Per the study methods: Using reference gene primer amplification, nucleated cell counts were estimated. TCRdb's copy holds only in-frame clones and misses some; the assay was immunoSEQ multiplex PCR. V, J and clone size derive from that table, while D and trimming were established from the DNA sequence. The sample includes about 39,000 clones, around three quarters of them seen just once. This CDR3 contains 16 residues. Per germline, CDR1 LNHDA and CDR2 SQIVND (reference sequence). V shed 0 bases and J shed 3 bases, with 14 bases lying between them. Sequenced input: peripheral blood. The origin of this receptor is an elderly man with acute or convalescent COVID-19. This chain links TRBV19 with TRBJ1-1; a possible D gene is TRBD1 (6 bases). As DNA, the CDR3 is TGTGCCAGTAGTATAGAAGGTGGGCAGGGGTACACTGAAGCTTTCTTT. Residues: CASSIEGGQGYTEAFF.